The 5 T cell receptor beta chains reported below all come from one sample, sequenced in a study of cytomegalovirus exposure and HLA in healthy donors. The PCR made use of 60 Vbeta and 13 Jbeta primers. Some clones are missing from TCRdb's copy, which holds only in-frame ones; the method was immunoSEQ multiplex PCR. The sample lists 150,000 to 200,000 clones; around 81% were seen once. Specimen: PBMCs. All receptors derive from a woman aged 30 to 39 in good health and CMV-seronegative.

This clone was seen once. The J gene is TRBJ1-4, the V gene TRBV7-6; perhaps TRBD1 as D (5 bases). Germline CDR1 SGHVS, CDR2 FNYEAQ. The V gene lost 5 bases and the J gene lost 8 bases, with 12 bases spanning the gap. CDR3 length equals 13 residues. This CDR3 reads CASSHGQAEKLFF. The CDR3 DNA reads TGTGCCAGCAGCCACGGACAAGCCGAAAAACTGTTTTTT.

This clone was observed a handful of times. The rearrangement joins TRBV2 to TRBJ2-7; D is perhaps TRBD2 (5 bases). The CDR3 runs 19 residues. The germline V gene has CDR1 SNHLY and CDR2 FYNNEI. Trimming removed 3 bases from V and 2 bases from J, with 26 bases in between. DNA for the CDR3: TGTGCCAGCAGTGAGACCCGCGGGTACAGTAAGAGGAATCCCTACGAGCAGTACTTC. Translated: CASSETRGYSKRNPYEQYF.

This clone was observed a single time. The CDR3 DNA is TGCGCCAGCAGCTCGGGACGTGGGACTAGAAAAACAGATACGCAGTATTTT. Translating gives CASSSGRGTRKTDTQYF. The genes are TRBV5-1 and TRBJ2-3; TRBD2 aligns across 8 bases. This CDR3 is built from 17 residues. Trimming took 3 bases from V and 3 from J; bases not matched to a gene: 12. Germline V gene data show CDR1 as SGHRS and CDR2 as YFSETQ.

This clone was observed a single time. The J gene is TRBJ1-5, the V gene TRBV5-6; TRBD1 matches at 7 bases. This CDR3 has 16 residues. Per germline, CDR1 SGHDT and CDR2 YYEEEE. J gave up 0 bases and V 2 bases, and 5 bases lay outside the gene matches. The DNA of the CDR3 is TGTGCCAGCAGCTTTACAGGGGATTCTAGCAATCAGCCCCAGCATTTT. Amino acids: CASSFTGDSSNQPQHF.

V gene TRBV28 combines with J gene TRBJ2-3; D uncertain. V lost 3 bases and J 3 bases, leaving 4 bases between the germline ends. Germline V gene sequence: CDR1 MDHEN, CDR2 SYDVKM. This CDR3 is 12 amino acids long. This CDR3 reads CASSFSTDTQYF. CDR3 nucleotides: TGTGCCAGCAGTTTTTCGACAGATACGCAGTATTTT.